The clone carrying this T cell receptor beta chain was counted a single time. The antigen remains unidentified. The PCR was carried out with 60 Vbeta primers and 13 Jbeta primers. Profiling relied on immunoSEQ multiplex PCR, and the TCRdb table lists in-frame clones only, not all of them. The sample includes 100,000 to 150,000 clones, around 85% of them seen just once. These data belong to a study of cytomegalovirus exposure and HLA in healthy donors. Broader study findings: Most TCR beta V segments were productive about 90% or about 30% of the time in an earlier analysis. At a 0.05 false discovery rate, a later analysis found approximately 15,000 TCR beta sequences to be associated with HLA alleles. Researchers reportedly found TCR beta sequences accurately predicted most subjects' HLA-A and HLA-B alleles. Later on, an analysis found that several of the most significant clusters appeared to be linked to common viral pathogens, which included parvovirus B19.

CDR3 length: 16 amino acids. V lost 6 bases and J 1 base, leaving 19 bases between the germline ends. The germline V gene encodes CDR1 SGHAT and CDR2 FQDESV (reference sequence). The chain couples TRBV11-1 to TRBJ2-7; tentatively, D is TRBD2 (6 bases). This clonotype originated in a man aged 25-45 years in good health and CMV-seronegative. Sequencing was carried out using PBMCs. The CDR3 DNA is TGTGCCAGCAGGTTGAGGCCACGGGACTCATCCTACGAGCAGTACTTC. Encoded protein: CASRLRPRDSSYEQYF.